This T cell receptor beta chain is from a study of CD8+ T cells in alopecia areata. Sequencing used cDNA as its template, made by extracting RNA and reverse transcribing it. Using immunoSEQ multiplex PCR, the repertoire was profiled, and TCRdb retains in-frame clones only, with some absent. The data contain over 150,000 clones, about 53% of them singletons. The treatment here: oral pan-JAK inhibitor, 5-10 mg twice daily. The CDR3 totals 12 residues. Germline V CDR1 and CDR2: MGHDK, SYGVNS. J is TRBJ1-2 and V is TRBV25-1; 12 bases agree with TRBD1. The origin of this receptor is a human donor with alopecia areata. Source: CD8+ T cells sorted from blood, taken at week 24, from a patient treated with tofacitinib. The CDR3 region is CATLGTGGGYTF. CDR3 bases: TGTGCAACCCTTGGGACAGGGGGCGGCTACACCTTC.